A single sample gave rise to the 14 T cell receptor beta chains below, sequenced in a study of blood T cells in healthy people across ages. The second PCR ran about 6 to 12 cycles with a sample-barcoded 5' primer and J-beta primers. TCRdb reprocessed the 5' RACE reads with MiXCR, giving one entry per CDR3 protein. Of 1.5 million to 1.9 million distinct CDR3 sequences listed, 35% to 45% are singletons. Specimen: blood. Every receptor here comes from a woman under 30 in good health.

The chain carries TRBV6-2 or TRBV6-3 and TRBJ1-2; maybe TRBD1 (5 bases). The CDR3 consists of 11 residues. Trimming cost V 5 bases and J 8 bases, with 9 bases left between them. CDR1 MNHEY and CDR2 SVGEGT come from the germline V gene. CDR3 nucleotide sequence: TGTGCCAGCAGTGGCGCAGGGGGCTACACCTTC. Protein: CASSGAGGYTF.

The chain couples TRBV20-1 to TRBJ2-3; 9 nucleotides match TRBD2. The length of the CDR3 is 16 residues. From germline, CDR1 is DFQATT and CDR2 SNEGSKA (reference sequence). Unmatched junction bases numbered 7, after V lost 3 bases and J lost 0 bases. DNA of the CDR3: TGCAGTGCTAGTGGCGGGAGGGGAGGGAGCACAGATACGCAGTATTTT. Its translation is CSASGGRGGSTDTQYF.

In its sample, this clonotype was seen a few times. V and J are TRBV6-5 and TRBJ1-2; the match to TRBD1 covers 8 bases. V lost 4 bases to trimming and J lost 10 bases; unmatched junction nucleotides: 11. There are 14 residues in the CDR3. CDR1 and CDR2 from the germline V gene are MNHEY and SVGAGI. In DNA form, the CDR3 reads TGTGCCAGCAGTTCGAGGACAGGGAGGGACATCTACACCTTC. It yields the protein CASSSRTGRDIYTF.

The J gene is TRBJ1-3, the V gene TRBV12-3 or TRBV12-4; no clear D gene. V lost 2 bases, J lost 1 base, and 12 bases lay in between. The CDR3 has 16 amino acids. This CDR3 reads CASSLFRFGSGNTIYF. The CDR3 DNA is TGTGCCAGCAGTTTATTCCGTTTTGGATCTGGAAACACCATATATTTT.

The V call is TRBV7-2, the J call TRBJ1-2, with no clear D. CDR1 is SGHTA and CDR2 is FQGNSA in the germline V gene. V lost 1 base and J 3 bases, leaving 12 bases between the germline ends. This CDR3 has 15 residues. CDR3 coding DNA: TGTGCCAGCAGCTTAGTTGTTGCACCAGACTATGGCTACACCTTC. It specifies CASSLVVAPDYGYTF.

J is TRBJ2-7 and V is TRBV10-3; D ambiguous. The V and J ends lost 8 bases and 12 bases respectively, with 23 bases between them. The CDR3 length is 13 residues. Germline V gene data show CDR1 as ENHRY and CDR2 as SYGVKD. CDR3 coding DNA: TGTGCCATCGGAGAGGACCGCCGAGACATTCTGTACTTC. Residues: CAIGEDRRDILYF.

This rearrangement joins TRBV7-2 to TRBJ2-4; D is possibly TRBD2 (5 bases). The CDR3 is made up of 15 amino acids. The V gene lost 7 bases and the J gene lost 3 bases, with 16 bases spanning the gap. Germline V gives CDR1 SGHTA, CDR2 FQGNSA. The CDR3 DNA follows: TGTGCCAGCACGAAAACTAAGGCGGGCAAAAACATTCAGTACTTC. It yields the protein CASTKTKAGKNIQYF.

This chain connects TRBV12-3 or TRBV12-4 to TRBJ2-1, with 10 bases fitting TRBD2. V was pared by 6 bases and J by 7 bases, with 12 bases of the junction left unmatched. The length of the CDR3 is 16 residues. The DNA of the CDR3 is TGTGCCAGCAGCCAAACCAGCGGGGGGGCCCGAAATGAGCAGTTCTTC. Its translation is CASSQTSGGARNEQFF.

This chain joins TRBV30 and TRBJ1-1; TRBD1 matches 7 bases. This CDR3 comprises 15 residues. V shed 5 bases and J 1 base; nucleotides not matched to a gene: 10. Germline CDR1 reads GTSNPN; CDR2 reads SVGIG (reference sequence). As DNA, the CDR3 is TGTGCCTGGGGATACTACAGGGGATGGAACACTGAAGCTTTCTTT. Its translation is CAWGYYRGWNTEAFF.

This clonotype came up a few times. V and J are TRBV19 and TRBJ1-5; tentatively, D is TRBD1 (6 bases). The CDR3 sequence is 14 residues long. Germline V CDR1 and CDR2: LNHDA, SQIVND (reference sequence). Trimming left V 7 bases short and J 7 bases short, with 17 bases between. The CDR3 DNA follows: TGTGCCAGTACCTTAGGGGGGCTCCACCAGCCCCAGCATTTT. This translates into CASTLGGLHQPQHF.

This clonotype was detected a few times. The chain combines TRBV4-2 with TRBJ2-3, with a weak D call TRBD1 (5 bases). CDR1 is LGHNA, CDR2 YNFKEQ, per germline. Deletions cut 0 bases from V and 1 base from J, with 11 bases between. This CDR3 region has 16 residues. CDR3 loop: CASSQDLAQGTDTQYF. CDR3 coding DNA: TGTGCCAGCAGCCAAGATCTGGCACAGGGCACAGATACGCAGTATTTT.

The sample holds one count of this clonotype. The chain employs TRBV11-2 and TRBJ1-2; D gene unclear. The CDR3 contains 15 residues. V dropped 2 bases and J dropped 8 bases, with 18 bases sitting between them. Germline CDR1 and CDR2: SGHAT and FQNNGV. Here the CDR3 reads CASSLRTAEMGGYTF. The CDR3 bases are TGTGCCAGCAGCTTAAGGACGGCAGAAATGGGAGGCTACACCTTC. The full variable domain, completed using reference TRBV11-2 and TRBJ1-2, is EAGVAQSPRYKIIEKRQSVAFWCNPISGHATLYWYQQILGQGPKLLIQFQNNGVVDDSQLPKDRFSAERLKGVDSTLKIQPAKLEDSAVYLCASSLRTAEMGGYTFGSGTRLTVV.

In its sample, this clonotype was seen a few times. This chain uses TRBV20-1 with TRBJ1-1; maybe TRBD1 (5 bases). Trimming stripped 5 bases from V and 11 bases from J, with 18 bases between. CDR1 is DFQATT and CDR2 is SNEGSKA in the germline V gene (reference sequence). The CDR3 sequence is 12 residues long. The CDR3 sequence: CSAAGGGGGAFF. The DNA of the CDR3 is TGCAGTGCTGCGGGGGGAGGCGGTGGGGCTTTCTTT.

The chain couples TRBV2 to TRBJ1-2, with D perhaps TRBD1 (6 bases). Germline V gives CDR1 SNHLY, CDR2 FYNNEI. CDR3 length: 16 residues. The germline V and J ends were trimmed by 6 bases and 0 bases, with 17 bases remaining between them. The CDR3 nucleotides are TGTGCCAGCAGGATGGCACAGGGTAACGCTAACTATGGCTACACCTTC. Protein: CASRMAQGNANYGYTF.